The 16 T cell receptor beta chains below come from one sample, sequenced in a study of response to subunit inactivated influenza vaccine. MiXCR, applied by TCRdb to the RT-PCR reads, yields one record per CDR3 protein. The sample lists about 780,000 distinct CDR3 sequences, approximately 17% occurring once. Sequences were derived from PBMCs from blood, sampled about 5 days after vaccination. These TCRs come from a man aged 45 to 65 who received an inactivated influenza vaccine.

Ten or more counts support this clonotype. This chain connects TRBV6-4 to TRBJ2-3; TRBD2 matches 8 bases. V shed 8 bases and J 4 bases; nucleotides not matched to a gene: 11. The CDR3 consists of 15 residues. The germline V gene has CDR1 MRHNA and CDR2 SNTAGT. CDR3 protein: CASGRSLAGSDTQYF. Here the CDR3 DNA reads TGTGCCAGCGGCCGTTCCCTAGCGGGTTCAGATACGCAGTATTTT.

The CDR3 spells CASSLGNRGTDTQYF. Here the CDR3 DNA reads TGTGCCAGCAGTTTAGGGAACAGGGGAACAGATACGCAGTATTTT. This chain uses TRBV12-3 or TRBV12-4 with TRBJ2-3; 7 bases map to TRBD1. There are 15 residues in the CDR3. Trimming at V came to 1 base and at J to 3 bases, leaving 4 bases not matched to a gene.

This clonotype was found a few times. The J gene is TRBJ2-4, the V gene TRBV7-2; D possibly matches TRBD1 or TRBD2 (6 bases each). The CDR3 is 16 residues long. V shed 1 base and J shed 12 bases, with 22 bases lying between them. From germline, CDR1 is SGHTA and CDR2 FQGNSA. The CDR3 DNA sequence: TGTGCCAGCAGCTTAGGCGGGATCTATCTACCGGGACATCAGTACTTC. It translates to CASSLGGIYLPGHQYF.

In this sample, this clonotype turned up many times. The gene calls are TRBV4-3 and TRBJ1-6; D not resolved. The CDR3 is 18 residues long. V was shortened by 0 bases and J by 0 bases, with 12 bases between the two germline ends. Per the germline V gene, CDR1 is LGHNA and CDR2 is YSLEER. This chain's CDR3 is CASSQEGYSSSYNSPLHF. The DNA of the CDR3 is TGCGCCAGCAGCCAAGAAGGCTATTCGAGCTCCTATAATTCACCCCTCCACTTT.

This clonotype was observed many times. The rearrangement uses TRBV27 and TRBJ1-5, with TRBD1 identical over 7 bases. After removal of 8 bases from V and 7 bases from J, the junction contained 8 bases not matched to a gene. CDR1 and CDR2 (germline): MNHEY, SMNVEV (reference sequence). This CDR3 region has 13 residues. The CDR3 protein is CASGRTGEQPQHF. The CDR3 DNA reads TGTGCCAGCGGTCGGACAGGTGAACAGCCCCAGCATTTT.

The CDR3: CASSYSKTSGPYEQYF. The CDR3 DNA reads as TGTGCCAGCAGTTACTCGAAGACTAGCGGGCCCTACGAGCAGTACTTC. The chain combines TRBV6-5 with TRBJ2-7, with 10 nucleotides matching TRBD2. The CDR3 has 16 amino acids. Germline V lookup: CDR1 MNHEY, CDR2 SVGAGI. After removal of 0 bases from V and 2 bases from J, the junction contained 4 bases not matched to a gene.

This clonotype was found a few times. The chain recombines TRBV20-1 with TRBJ1-6; D is possibly TRBD1 (6 bases). CDR1 DFQATT and CDR2 SNEGSKA come from the germline V gene (reference sequence). The V end was cut by 0 bases, the J end by 0 bases, with 12 bases between. The CDR3 sequence is 17 residues long. In DNA, the CDR3 is TGCAGTGCTAGAGATTTTAAAGGGGGCTCCTATAATTCACCCCTCCACTTT. It encodes CSARDFKGGSYNSPLHF.

This clonotype was seen a handful of times. The chain couples TRBV10-3 to TRBJ2-6, with 7 bases fitting TRBD1. The CDR3 length is 17 residues. Trimming removed 2 bases from V and 3 bases from J; junction bases left unmatched: 7. Looked up from germline, CDR1 is ENHRY and CDR2 is SYGVKD. The CDR3 is CAISERTGVYGANVLTF. CDR3 in DNA: TGTGCCATCAGTGAGCGTACAGGGGTGTATGGGGCCAACGTCCTGACTTTC.

This clonotype was seen a handful of times. The chain recombines TRBV20-1 with TRBJ2-3; 11 bases match TRBD2. Germline V gene lookup returns CDR1 DFQATT and CDR2 SNEGSKA (reference sequence). The CDR3 spans 15 residues. Trimming cost V 5 bases and J 3 bases; bases outside gene matches: 7. The chain's CDR3 is CSASRTSGQTDTQYF. The CDR3 region has the DNA TGCAGTGCTTCCCGGACTAGCGGGCAAACAGATACGCAGTATTTT.

This chain links TRBV12-3 or TRBV12-4 with TRBJ2-7; tentative D call: TRBD2 (5 bases). The CDR3 loop spans 15 amino acids. V lost 2 bases and J 6 bases, leaving 17 bases between the germline ends. Written as DNA, the CDR3 is TGTGCCAGCAGTTTATCTTGGGTCGAGGGTGGCGAGCAGTACTTC. Its protein product is CASSLSWVEGGEQYF.

The V and J genes are TRBV29-1 and TRBJ2-5; 7 bases line up with TRBD2. Germline assignment: CDR1 SQVTM and CDR2 ANQGSEA. CDR3 length: 12 amino acids. V gave up 4 bases and J gave up 1 base; unmatched junction bases: 0. As DNA, the CDR3 is TGCAGCGTTGGACTAGCCCAAGAGACCCAGTACTTC. Its protein is CSVGLAQETQYF.

This clonotype was counted once. The genes are TRBV4-2 and TRBJ2-7; 8 bases agree with TRBD2. This CDR3 contains 18 residues. CDR1 LGHNA and CDR2 YNFKEQ come from the germline V gene. Unmatched junction bases numbered 11, after V lost 0 bases and J lost 1 base. The CDR3, as DNA: TGTGCCAGCAGCCAAGATCCCGGGAGGGCCCTCGTATCCTACGAGCAGTACTTC. Encoded protein: CASSQDPGRALVSYEQYF.

This clonotype was seen a few times. The chain uses TRBV4-3 and TRBJ2-5, with D uncertain. This CDR3 has 15 residues. The V end was cut by 0 bases, the J end by 0 bases, with 8 bases between. Germline values: CDR1 LGHNA, CDR2 YSLEER. The CDR3 sequence: CASSQDRFHQETQYF. CDR3 DNA: TGCGCCAGCAGCCAAGATAGATTTCACCAAGAGACCCAGTACTTC.

The genes are TRBV9 and TRBJ2-2; 7 bases match TRBD1. The germline V gene encodes CDR1 SGDLS and CDR2 YYNGEE. The CDR3 length is 15 residues. V was pared by 4 bases and J by 6 bases, with 9 bases of the junction left unmatched. The CDR3 sequence is CASSRDPQGAGELFF. In DNA, the CDR3 is TGTGCCAGCAGCCGGGACCCCCAGGGGGCCGGGGAGCTGTTTTTT.

This clonotype was recorded at least ten times. DNA for the CDR3: TGTGCCAGCAGTTACTCGGGCGGGGCTAGTCAGCCCCAGCATTTT. Protein sequence: CASSYSGGASQPQHF. The chain joins TRBV6-5 to TRBJ1-5; D is perhaps TRBD1 (5 bases). V gave up 0 bases and J gave up 6 bases, with 12 bases separating them. Per germline, CDR1 MNHEY and CDR2 SVGAGI. This CDR3 has 15 residues.

The V and J genes are TRBV4-3 and TRBJ2-1; TRBD1 aligns across 7 bases. The CDR3 spans 11 residues. Germline values: CDR1 LGHNA, CDR2 YSLEER. With 5 bases clipped from V and 13 bases from J, the junction kept 5 bases outside the gene matches. The CDR3 bases are TGCGCCAGCAGCGAAGGACAGGTTCAGTTCTTC. Protein: CASSEGQVQFF.